The 17 T cell receptor beta chains below all came from one sample that was sequenced in a study of blood T cells in healthy people across ages. Primed by a sample-barcoded 5' primer and a J-beta primer mix, a second PCR proceeded for roughly 7 to 11 cycles. Via MiXCR, TCRdb re-called the 5' RACE reads, giving one row per CDR3 protein. The repertoire consists of 1.2 million to 1.5 million distinct CDR3 sequences, with around 42% occurring once and the leading ten covering roughly 7.7%. Sample: blood. The source of these receptors is a woman in her late teens or twenties in good health.

The chain is built from TRBV20-1 and TRBJ1-1, with D perhaps TRBD1 (5 bases). Germline-derived CDR1 and CDR2 are DFQATT and SNEGSKA (reference sequence). V gave up 0 bases and J gave up 3 bases, with 8 bases separating them. The CDR3 sequence is 13 residues long. The CDR3 protein is CSARERGYTEAFF. CDR3 DNA: TGCAGTGCTAGAGAAAGGGGTTACACTGAAGCTTTCTTT.

This clonotype was picked up a small number of times. V usage is TRBV7-2 and J usage is TRBJ2-1; 7 bases match TRBD2. Losses at the gene ends were 5 bases for V and 8 bases for J; bases not matched to a gene: 12. Germline assignment: CDR1 SGHTA and CDR2 FQGNSA. This CDR3 is 15 amino acids long. CDR3 coding DNA: TGTGCCAGCAGCCCCTCCGGGACTACCGACCATGAGCAGTTCTTC. Its protein is CASSPSGTTDHEQFF.

The table lists this clonotype with a few counts. The V and J genes are TRBV6-6 and TRBJ2-1; D might be TRBD2 (5 bases). The germline V and J ends were trimmed by 5 bases and 6 bases, with 11 bases remaining between them. CDR1 and CDR2 (germline): MNHNY, SVGAGI (reference sequence). This CDR3 is 13 amino acids long. CDR3 sequence: CASSAEGSNEQFF. The DNA for the CDR3 is TGTGCCAGCAGTGCTGAGGGCAGCAATGAGCAGTTCTTC.

The CDR3 spells CSANPGEGAGQPQHF. CDR3 nucleotides: TGCAGTGCTAATCCGGGAGAGGGGGCCGGGCAGCCCCAGCATTTT. This rearrangement joins TRBV20-1 to TRBJ1-5; 7 bases line up with TRBD1. Losses at the gene ends were 4 bases for V and 7 bases for J; bases not matched to a gene: 13. The CDR3 runs 15 residues. Looked up from germline, CDR1 is DFQATT and CDR2 is SNEGSKA (reference sequence).

The rearrangement joins TRBV4-1 to TRBJ2-3; weak D call: TRBD2 (7 bases). The V end was cut by 0 bases, the J end by 2 bases, with 18 bases between. Germline CDR1 reads MGHRA; CDR2 reads YSYEKL. This CDR3 region has 18 residues. The CDR3 coding sequence is TGCGCCAGCAGCCAAGAGACCCGGGGGGCCACGTACACAGATACGCAGTATTTT. It is translated as CASSQETRGATYTDTQYF.

Regarding this clonotype: One junction end does not reproduce the germline sequence, and a read error may be involved. CDR3 nucleotides: TGTGCCAGCAGTTTATTGGGACTAGCGGGGTACAATGGGCAGTTCTTC. Protein product: CASSLLGLAGYNGQFF. The rearrangement links TRBV27 to TRBJ2-1, with 13 bases matching TRBD2. The CDR3 covers 16 residues. Germline CDR1 reads MNHEY; CDR2 reads SMNVEV (reference sequence).

The genes are TRBV20-1 and TRBJ2-7, with D uncertain. In germline, CDR1 is DFQATT, CDR2 SNEGSKA (reference sequence). V shed 5 bases and J shed 4 bases, with 18 bases lying between them. CDR3 length: 14 amino acids. The CDR3 is CSAQGLDRAYEQYF. The CDR3 DNA sequence: TGCAGTGCTCAAGGCCTCGACCGCGCATACGAGCAGTACTTC.

The chain carries TRBV24-1 and TRBJ2-1; D is possibly TRBD1 or TRBD2 (5 bases each). The V end lost 5 bases, the J end lost 2 bases, and 15 bases lay between the germline ends. This CDR3 comprises 16 residues. The germline CDR1 and CDR2 sequences are KGHDR and SFDVKD. The CDR3 nucleotides read TGTGCCACCAGTGTAAGGGACGCCAAGGCCTACAATGAGCAGTTCTTC. Its protein is CATSVRDAKAYNEQFF.

V and J are TRBV28 and TRBJ2-7; the D gene is possibly TRBD2 (6 bases). V gave up 6 bases and J gave up 1 base, with 13 bases separating them. CDR1 is MDHEN, CDR2 SYDVKM, per germline. The CDR3 is made up of 14 amino acids. CDR3 amino acids: CASRSRTISYEQYF. The CDR3 DNA sequence: TGTGCCAGCAGGTCTAGGACTATTTCCTACGAGCAGTACTTC.

The chain carries TRBV10-3 and TRBJ2-7; D perhaps matches TRBD2 (6 bases). The CDR3 extends over 16 amino acids. Trimming removed 6 bases at V and 3 bases at J, with 21 bases between. The germline CDR1 and CDR2 sequences are ENHRY and SYGVKD. CDR3 bases: TGTGCCATCAGCCACGCAGCTAGCGAGATTTACTACGAGCAGTACTTC. This codes for CAISHAASEIYYEQYF.

In this sample, this clonotype turned up many times. Here the CDR3 reads CASSEGAANEKLFF. CDR3 DNA sequence: TGTGCCAGCAGTGAAGGGGCTGCTAATGAAAAACTGTTTTTT. V gene TRBV6-1 combines with J gene TRBJ1-4, with D uncertain. Between the trimmed V and J ends, which lost 1 base and 3 bases, there was a span of 6 bases. Germline CDR1 reads MNHNS; CDR2 reads SASEGT. CDR3 length equals 14 residues.

Only a few counts were recorded for this clonotype. The chain carries TRBV29-1 and TRBJ1-1, with 10 bases fitting TRBD1. Germline lookup yields CDR1 SQVTM and CDR2 ANQGSEA. The CDR3 covers 15 residues. V gave up 6 bases and J gave up 1 base; unmatched junction bases: 8. CDR3: CSVYPRTGGNTEAFF. The DNA of the CDR3 is TGCAGCGTGTACCCTCGGACAGGGGGGAACACTGAAGCTTTCTTT.

CDR3 DNA: TGTGCCAGCAGACGGACTAGCGCAGAGACCCAGTACTTC. Its protein is CASRRTSAETQYF. The chain recombines TRBV6-2 or TRBV6-3 with TRBJ2-5, with 9 bases lining up with TRBD2. Germline values: CDR1 MNHEY, CDR2 SVGEGT. CDR3 size: 13 residues. V gave up 6 bases and J gave up 4 bases; unmatched junction bases: 3.

The chain is built from TRBV29-1 and TRBJ1-1; TRBD1 matches at 9 bases. Trimming cost V 6 bases and J 3 bases; bases outside gene matches: 5. The germline gives CDR1 SQVTM, CDR2 ANQGSEA. CDR3 length equals 13 residues. The CDR3 is CSVDTGGYTEAFF. CDR3 nucleotide sequence: TGCAGCGTGGATACAGGGGGCTACACTGAAGCTTTCTTT.

The V call is TRBV28, the J call TRBJ2-4, with D hard to call. The CDR3 consists of 11 residues. Germline lookup yields CDR1 MDHEN and CDR2 SYDVKM. Trimming removed 7 bases at V and 5 bases at J, with 6 bases between. This chain's CDR3 is CASKFENIQYF. DNA for the CDR3: TGTGCCAGCAAATTCGAAAACATTCAGTACTTC.

This clonotype was detected only a few times. The rearrangement uses TRBV6-5 and TRBJ2-1, with TRBD2 identical over 7 bases. CDR1 and CDR2 from the germline V gene are MNHEY and SVGAGI. This CDR3 is 16 amino acids long. The V gene end was trimmed by 6 bases and the J gene end by 1 base; junction bases not matched to a gene: 9. CDR3 loop: CASSDGAGLSYNEQFF. The CDR3 DNA follows: TGTGCCAGCAGCGATGGAGCGGGGCTATCCTACAATGAGCAGTTCTTC.

The chain carries TRBV6-6 and TRBJ2-1, with 9 bases matching TRBD2. The germline gives CDR1 MNHNY, CDR2 SVGAGI (reference sequence). Unmatched junction bases numbered 13, after V lost 6 bases and J lost 4 bases. This CDR3 has 17 amino acids. CDR3 nucleotide sequence: TGTGCCAGCAGCAAACGCCACGGCGGGGGGGCTTACAATGAGCAGTTCTTC. Its translation: CASSKRHGGGAYNEQFF.